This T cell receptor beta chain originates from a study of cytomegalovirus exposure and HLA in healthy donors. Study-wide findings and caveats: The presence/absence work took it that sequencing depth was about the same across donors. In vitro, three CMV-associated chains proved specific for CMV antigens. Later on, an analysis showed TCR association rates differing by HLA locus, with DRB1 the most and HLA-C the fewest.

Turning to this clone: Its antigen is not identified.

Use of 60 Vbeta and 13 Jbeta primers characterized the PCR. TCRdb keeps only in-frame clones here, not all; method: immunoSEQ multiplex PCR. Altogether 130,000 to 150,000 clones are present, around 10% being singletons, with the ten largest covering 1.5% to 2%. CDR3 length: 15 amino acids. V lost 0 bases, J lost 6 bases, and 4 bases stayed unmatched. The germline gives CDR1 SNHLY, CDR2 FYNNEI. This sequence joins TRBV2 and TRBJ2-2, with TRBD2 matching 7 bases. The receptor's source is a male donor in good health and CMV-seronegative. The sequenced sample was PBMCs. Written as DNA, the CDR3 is TGTGCCAGCAGTGAAGCTGTTCGGGGGGCCGGGGAGCTGTTTTTT. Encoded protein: CASSEAVRGAGELFF.